This TCR beta chain emerged from a study of shared clonotypes between healthy human individuals. Study observations and caveats: The study's rarefaction showed incomplete sorted-subset sequencing despite large depth. It was anticipated that sequencing depth would influence how many clonotypes donors shared.

Naive CD8 populations comprised CD45RO-negative cells positively selected for CCR7, excluding terminally differentiated effector memory CD45RA+ cells. A remark on this clone: What it binds is not known.

Looked up from germline, CDR1 is MDHEN and CDR2 is SYDVKM. V was clipped by 3 bases and J by 5 bases, with 9 bases between them. The CDR3 is 13 residues long. Here immunoSEQ multiplex PCR was the method, and the copy in TCRdb shows in-frame clones only, minus some. The data hold fewer than 1 million clones, with about 96% observed a single time. The specimen was naive CD8+ T cells sorted from blood. V and J are TRBV28 and TRBJ2-3, with D uncertain. The clonotype comes from a man aged 25 to 40 in good health. The CDR3 DNA reads as TGTGCCAGCAGTTTCAGTCCTCGAGATACGCAGTATTTT. This encodes CASSFSPRDTQYF.